This passage covers 11 T cell receptor beta chains from one sample sequenced in a study of cytomegalovirus exposure and HLA in healthy donors. The PCR ran on 60 Vbeta and 13 Jbeta primers. Some clones are missing from TCRdb's copy, which holds only in-frame ones; the method was immunoSEQ multiplex PCR. The sample consists of about 180,000 clones, 70% to 80% of them appearing once. Material for sequencing was PBMCs. All receptors come from a male donor in good health and CMV-seronegative.

The chain employs TRBV29-1 and TRBJ2-2; possibly TRBD2 for D (5 bases). CDR1 is SQVTM and CDR2 is ANQGSEA in the germline V gene. The CDR3 contains 14 residues. V gave up 3 bases and J gave up 6 bases, with 14 bases separating them. The CDR3 loop reads CSVDNEGRSGELFF. The CDR3 DNA reads as TGCAGCGTTGACAACGAGGGCAGGTCCGGGGAGCTGTTTTTT.

The chain has TRBV7-8 and TRBJ2-5; tentatively, D is TRBD2 (5 bases). The J call is uncertain, as TRBJ2-7 better fits the DNA end. Germline lookup yields CDR1 SGHVS and CDR2 FQNEAQ. The CDR3 runs to 14 residues. CDR3 region: CASSPSLGSDEQYF. CDR3 sequence (DNA): TGTGCCAGCAGCCCGTCATTGGGTAGCGACGAGCAGTACTTC.

V gene TRBV30 combines with J gene TRBJ2-3, with TRBD2 matching over 8 bases. The CDR3 consists of 12 residues. V shed 2 bases and J 9 bases; nucleotides not matched to a gene: 4. CDR1 is GTSNPN and CDR2 is SVGIG in the germline V gene (reference sequence). CDR3 in DNA: TGTGCCTGGAGTCCTACGGGGGGGACGCAGTATTTT. Translated, it gives CAWSPTGGTQYF.

The chain joins TRBV6-1 to TRBJ2-7; no reliable D call. The CDR3 has 14 amino acids. CDR1 MNHNS and CDR2 SASEGT come from the germline V gene. Trimming took off 6 bases at V and 6 bases at J, with 18 bases between the two ends. The CDR3 coding sequence is TGTGCCAGCAGCCTCCGGTCCAAAACCGGCGAGCAGTACTTC. Amino acids: CASSLRSKTGEQYF.

The chain is built from TRBV5-4 and TRBJ2-7, with 7 bases identical to TRBD2. V shed 4 bases, J shed 2 bases, and the junction held 6 bases outside the gene matches. The CDR3 runs to 14 residues. From germline, CDR1 is SGHNT and CDR2 YYREEE (reference sequence). CDR3 bases: TGTGCCAGCAGCCGCGGGGGAGATACCTACGAGCAGTACTTC. It encodes CASSRGGDTYEQYF.

This sequence joins TRBV6-5 and TRBJ2-1, with D hard to call. V lost 0 bases and J lost 2, with 8 bases in between. Germline-derived CDR1 and CDR2 are MNHEY and SVGAGI. The CDR3 totals 15 residues. CDR3 protein: CASSYSPVTYNEQFF. In DNA, the CDR3 is TGTGCCAGCAGTTACTCCCCGGTTACCTACAATGAGCAGTTCTTC.

The chain has TRBV28 and TRBJ2-1; no definite D call. The V gene lost 4 bases and the J gene lost 1 base, with 14 bases spanning the gap. The CDR3 covers 16 residues. Germline V gene data show CDR1 as MDHEN and CDR2 as SYDVKM. This CDR3 is CASSSVFKLSYNEQFF. The CDR3 region has the DNA TGTGCCAGCAGTTCGGTGTTTAAATTGTCCTACAATGAGCAGTTCTTC.

This clone was counted only a few times. The J gene is TRBJ2-1, the V gene TRBV30; 7 nucleotides align to TRBD2. The J segment lost 6 bases and the V segment lost 7 bases, leaving 15 bases of the junction unmatched. CDR1 is GTSNPN and CDR2 is SVGIG in the germline V gene (reference sequence). This CDR3 contains 15 residues. CDR3 DNA: TGTGCCTTGGTTTTCGCGGGAGTACGGGGCAATGAGCAGTTCTTC. Encoded protein: CALVFAGVRGNEQFF.

This chain links TRBV28 with TRBJ1-6; maybe TRBD1 (6 bases). V was trimmed by 2 bases and J by 4 bases, leaving 6 bases between them. Germline V gene data show CDR1 as MDHEN and CDR2 as SYDVKM. This CDR3 region has 14 residues. The CDR3 region has the DNA TGTGCCAGCAGTTTAGGACAGTATAATTCACCCCTCCACTTT. This encodes CASSLGQYNSPLHF.

This clone was observed a few times. This CDR3 is CASSEEGGRNQPQHF. The CDR3 DNA follows: TGTGCCAGCAGTGAAGAGGGAGGGAGGAATCAGCCCCAGCATTTT. The chain is built from TRBV6-1 and TRBJ1-5; no firm D call. V was shortened by 1 base and J by 4 bases, with 11 bases between the two germline ends. Germline V gives CDR1 MNHNS, CDR2 SASEGT. The CDR3 length is 15 residues.

The gene calls are TRBV28 and TRBJ2-7, with D possibly matching TRBD2 (6 bases). Germline loops: CDR1 MDHEN, CDR2 SYDVKM. The length of the CDR3 is 13 residues. The V end was cut by 4 bases, the J end by 0 bases, with 7 bases between. The CDR3 loop reads CASSSGSSYEQYF. The DNA of the CDR3 is TGTGCCAGCAGTTCCGGGAGCTCCTACGAGCAGTACTTC.